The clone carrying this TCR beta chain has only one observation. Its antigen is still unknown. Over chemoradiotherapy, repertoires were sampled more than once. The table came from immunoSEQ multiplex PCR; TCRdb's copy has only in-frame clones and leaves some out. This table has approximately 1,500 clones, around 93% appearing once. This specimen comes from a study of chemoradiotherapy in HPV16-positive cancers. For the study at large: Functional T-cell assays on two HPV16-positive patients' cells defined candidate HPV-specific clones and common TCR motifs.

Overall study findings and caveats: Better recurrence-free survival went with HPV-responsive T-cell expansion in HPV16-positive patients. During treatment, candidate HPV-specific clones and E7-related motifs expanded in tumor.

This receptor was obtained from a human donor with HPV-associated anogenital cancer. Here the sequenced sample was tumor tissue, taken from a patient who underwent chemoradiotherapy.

DNA of the CDR3: TGCGCCAGCAGCACAGGACAGGGGAGAGAGACCCAGTACTTC. The encoded protein is CASSTGQGRETQYF. The chain uses TRBV5-1 and TRBJ2-5, with 9 bases that match TRBD1. V gave up 4 bases and J gave up 4 bases; unmatched junction bases: 5. Germline CDR1 is SGHRS and CDR2 is YFSETQ. This CDR3 is built from 14 residues.